One and the same sample provided the 22 T cell receptor beta chains below, sequenced in a study of T cell responses to AZD1222 COVID-19 vaccine. Profiled with immunoSEQ multiplex PCR; TCRdb holds only in-frame clones, not every one. The data show some 200,000 clones, roughly 88% seen once. The sequenced sample was peripheral blood, obtained on day 0 of AZD1222 vaccination. Source of these receptors: an adult in good health.

This chain connects TRBV19 to TRBJ2-6; 7 bases are shared with TRBD1. Trimming took 5 bases from V and 1 from J; bases not matched to a gene: 5. Germline CDR1 and CDR2: LNHDA and SQIVND (reference sequence). The CDR3 extends over 16 amino acids. The CDR3 loop reads CASSPRGQSGANVLTF. The CDR3 nucleotides are TGTGCCAGTAGTCCCAGGGGACAGTCTGGGGCCAACGTCCTGACTTTC. The whole variable domain, filled in from reference TRBV19 and TRBJ2-6, reads DGGITQSPKYLFRKEGQNVTLSCEQNLNHDAMYWYRQDPGQGLRLIYYSQIVNDFQKGDIAEGYSVSREKKESFPLTVTSAQKNPTAFYLCASSPRGQSGANVLTFGAGSRLTVL.

The chain recombines TRBV11-2 with TRBJ2-7, with D hard to call. The germline CDR1 and CDR2 sequences are SGHAT and FQNNGV. V was cut by 6 bases and J by 11 bases, with 20 bases left in between. The length of the CDR3 is 13 residues. CDR3 region: CASSHPGTALEYF. In DNA, the CDR3 is TGTGCCAGCAGTCATCCTGGTACGGCTCTGGAGTACTTC. The variable domain in full, with the rest retrieved from reference TRBV11-2 and TRBJ2-7, is EAGVAQSPRYKIIEKRQSVAFWCNPISGHATLYWYQQILGQGPKLLIQFQNNGVVDDSQLPKDRFSAERLKGVDSTLKIQPAKLEDSAVYLCASSHPGTALEYFGPGTRLTVT.

The V gene is TRBV7-9, the J gene TRBJ1-5, with TRBD1 identical over 8 bases. Trimming removed 5 bases from V and 4 bases from J; junction bases left unmatched: 7. This CDR3 has 15 amino acids. Germline CDR1 and CDR2: SEHNR and FQNEAQ (reference sequence). The CDR3 DNA reads TGTGCCAGCAGCCGAGGACAGGGCGGTAATCAGCCCCAGCATTTT. Protein sequence: CASSRGQGGNQPQHF. The full variable domain, its missing parts supplied by reference TRBV7-9 and TRBJ1-5, is DTGVSQNPRHKITKRGQNVTFRCDPISEHNRLYWYRQTLGQGPEFLTYFQNEAQLEKSRLLSDRFSAERPKGSFSTLEIQRTEQGDSAMYLCASSRGQGGNQPQHFGDGTRLSIL.

The rearrangement uses TRBV10-1 and TRBJ1-6; D unresolved. The CDR3 extends over 13 amino acids. Trimming took 5 bases from V and 8 from J, leaving 10 bases between them. In germline, CDR1 is WNHNN, CDR2 SYGVQD (reference sequence). As DNA, the CDR3 is TGCGCCAGCAGTAAAGGACGAGATTCACCCCTCCACTTT. Translated, it gives CASSKGRDSPLHF.

This clone has only one observation. The chain combines TRBV7-6 with TRBJ2-7, with 11 positions matching TRBD2. The CDR3 has 19 amino acids. Germline CDR1 and CDR2: SGHVS and FNYEAQ. Trimming took 5 bases from V and 6 from J; bases not matched to a gene: 21. The CDR3 DNA reads as TGTGCCAGCAGCCCCACCCCCTTACTAGCGGGGGCACCTATTAGCGAGCAGTACTTC. As protein: CASSPTPLLAGAPISEQYF.

The chain recombines TRBV24-1 with TRBJ1-6, with a possible D match to TRBD1 (5 bases). This CDR3 has 15 residues. Germline V gene data show CDR1 as KGHDR and CDR2 as SFDVKD. V was trimmed by 4 bases and J by 6 bases, leaving 12 bases between them. The chain's CDR3 is CATSDRRGGNSPLHF. The CDR3 DNA sequence: TGTGCCACCAGTGACCGACGGGGGGGTAATTCACCCCTCCACTTT.

This chain links TRBV6-5 with TRBJ2-7, with TRBD1 identical over 10 bases. The ends lost 7 bases at V and 2 bases at J; junction bases unmatched: 5. Germline CDR1 is MNHEY and CDR2 is SVGAGI. The CDR3 length is 14 residues. The CDR3 protein is CASKTGGEPYEQYF. Here the CDR3 DNA reads TGTGCCAGCAAGACAGGGGGCGAGCCCTACGAGCAGTACTTC.

V is TRBV27 and J is TRBJ1-1; a possible D gene is TRBD1 (6 bases). This CDR3 is 17 amino acids long. The germline CDR1 and CDR2 sequences are MNHEY and SMNVEV (reference sequence). With 5 bases removed from V and 6 bases from J, the gap between germline ends came to 25 bases. This CDR3 reads CASSPEGGRVLTAEAFF. The CDR3 DNA reads as TGTGCCAGCAGTCCAGAGGGGGGGCGGGTGTTAACCGCTGAAGCTTTCTTT.

This chain uses TRBV5-4 with TRBJ1-2; 7 positions match TRBD1. The V segment lost 4 bases and the J segment 1 base; nucleotides outside the gene matches: 7. The CDR3 has 15 amino acids. Looked up from germline, CDR1 is SGHNT and CDR2 is YYREEE (reference sequence). The chain's CDR3 is CASSAGGQSNYGYTF. The CDR3, as DNA: TGTGCCAGCAGCGCTGGGGGACAGAGTAACTATGGCTACACCTTC.

The genes are TRBV11-2 and TRBJ2-3; 7 nucleotides align to TRBD1. The CDR3 spans 14 residues. The trim removed 5 bases at V and 1 base at J, leaving 3 bases unmatched. Germline-derived CDR1 and CDR2 are SGHAT and FQNNGV. The CDR3 sequence is CASSTGTGTDTQYF. The CDR3, as DNA: TGTGCCAGCAGCACCGGGACAGGCACAGATACGCAGTATTTT.

The V call is TRBV7-8, the J call TRBJ2-7, with 7 bases that match TRBD1. The germline V gene has CDR1 SGHVS and CDR2 FQNEAQ. J gave up 7 bases and V 4 bases, and 13 bases lay outside the gene matches. The CDR3 is 15 amino acids. The CDR3 sequence: CASSWPGGGEGEQYF. Written as DNA, the CDR3 is TGTGCCAGCAGCTGGCCAGGGGGTGGCGAGGGGGAGCAGTACTTC.

This rearrangement joins TRBV28 to TRBJ2-5; possibly TRBD2 for D (6 bases). CDR1 is MDHEN, CDR2 SYDVKM, per germline. V lost 2 bases and J 5 bases, leaving 15 bases between the germline ends. CDR3 length equals 15 residues. CDR3: CASSLTPGSTETQYF. In DNA, the CDR3 is TGTGCCAGCAGTTTAACCCCCGGGAGTACGGAGACCCAGTACTTC.

The chain carries TRBV7-9 and TRBJ2-2, with D perhaps matching TRBD1 (5 bases). This CDR3 has 15 amino acids. CDR1 and CDR2 from the germline V gene are SEHNR and FQNEAQ (reference sequence). V gave up 1 base and J gave up 4 bases, with 10 bases separating them. CDR3 protein: CASSLGSRVTGELFF. The DNA for the CDR3 is TGTGCCAGCAGCTTAGGTTCCAGGGTCACCGGGGAGCTGTTTTTT. The full variable domain, in which reference TRBV7-9 and TRBJ2-2 provide the parts outside the CDR3, is DTGVSQNPRHKITKRGQNVTFRCDPISEHNRLYWYRQTLGQGPEFLTYFQNEAQLEKSRLLSDRFSAERPKGSFSTLEIQRTEQGDSAMYLCASSLGSRVTGELFFGEGSRLTVL.

Here the CDR3 DNA reads TGTGCCAGCATTGCATCGGCAGGGCGCGAGCAGTACTTC. This gives the protein CASIASAGREQYF. This rearrangement joins TRBV2 to TRBJ2-7; D might be TRBD1 (5 bases). CDR3 length: 13 residues. V lost 7 bases and J lost 6, with 16 bases in between. Germline CDR1 and CDR2: SNHLY and FYNNEI.

The CDR3 protein is CASSLRSGLPTDTQYF. The DNA of the CDR3 is TGCGCCAGCAGCTTGAGGTCCGGACTACCCACAGATACGCAGTATTTT. The rearrangement links TRBV5-1 to TRBJ2-3, with D maybe TRBD2 (6 bases). The germline V and J ends were trimmed by 1 base and 2 bases, with 14 bases remaining between them. This CDR3 has 16 amino acids. Germline V gives CDR1 SGHRS, CDR2 YFSETQ.

The chain employs TRBV5-5 and TRBJ2-3; the match to TRBD2 covers 8 bases. CDR1 is SGHKS, CDR2 YYEKEE, per germline (reference sequence). This CDR3 spans 15 amino acids. The V segment lost 4 bases and the J segment 4 bases; nucleotides outside the gene matches: 8. The CDR3 DNA is TGTGCCAGCAGCGGATTAGCGGGATTAGCAGATACGCAGTATTTT. Protein: CASSGLAGLADTQYF.

The chain joins TRBV5-1 to TRBJ2-3, with 11 positions matching TRBD2. The V segment lost 3 bases and the J segment 4 bases; nucleotides outside the gene matches: 7. This CDR3 has 16 residues. The germline V gene has CDR1 SGHRS and CDR2 YFSETQ. CDR3 sequence reads: CASSSRLAGLSDTQYF. CDR3 DNA sequence: TGCGCCAGCAGCTCTAGACTAGCGGGATTGTCAGATACGCAGTATTTT.

In its sample, this clone is medium-sized. The chain uses TRBV7-3 and TRBJ2-7; TRBD2 agrees at 8 bases. The length of the CDR3 is 14 residues. CDR1 and CDR2 (germline): SGHTA, FQGTGA. V lost 6 bases, J lost 9 bases, and 13 bases stayed unmatched. The CDR3 reads CASSPSGSAARQYF. In DNA form, the CDR3 reads TGTGCCAGCAGTCCCAGCGGGAGCGCGGCGAGGCAGTACTTC.

V gene TRBV28 combines with J gene TRBJ2-3; maybe TRBD1 (5 bases). This CDR3 is 16 amino acids long. Germline V gene lookup returns CDR1 MDHEN and CDR2 SYDVKM. The V and J ends lost 5 bases and 4 bases respectively, with 19 bases between them. CDR3 bases: TGTGCCAGCAGTCTGCCGGATTCAGGGTTAGCAGATACGCAGTATTTT. As protein: CASSLPDSGLADTQYF.

The chain employs TRBV24-1 and TRBJ2-1; 9 bases line up with TRBD1. J was trimmed by 2 bases and V by 0 bases; bases with no gene match: 22. The germline CDR1 and CDR2 sequences are KGHDR and SFDVKD. The CDR3 is 23 amino acids. The CDR3 protein is CATSDLWDRVLQRALGPYNEQFF. For the CDR3, the DNA is TGTGCCACCAGTGATTTGTGGGACAGGGTTCTGCAGCGCGCTCTGGGACCCTACAATGAGCAGTTCTTC.

This clone turned up a few times. This chain connects TRBV2 to TRBJ2-2, with a possible D match to TRBD1 (5 bases). CDR1 SNHLY and CDR2 FYNNEI come from the germline V gene. This CDR3 region has 16 residues. The V and J ends lost 4 bases and 4 bases respectively, with 16 bases between them. The CDR3 region is CASSAVTGEFTGELFF. The CDR3 DNA reads TGTGCCAGCAGTGCGGTTACAGGAGAGTTCACCGGGGAGCTGTTTTTT.

This clone was seen a single time. This sample also contains other DNA sequences that code for the same CDR3. This sequence joins TRBV7-2 and TRBJ1-2; TRBD1 matches at 7 bases. After removal of 1 base from V and 0 bases from J, the junction contained 5 bases not matched to a gene. Germline CDR1 reads SGHTA; CDR2 reads FQGNSA. This CDR3 is built from 16 residues. As DNA, the CDR3 is TGTGCCAGCAGCTTAGGAGGGACAGAAGCTAACTATGGCTACACCTTC. Translating it yields CASSLGGTEANYGYTF.